Shown below are 6 T cell receptor beta chains from a single sample sequenced in a study of cytomegalovirus exposure and HLA in healthy donors. 60 Vbeta and 13 Jbeta primers were used in PCR. Measured with immunoSEQ multiplex PCR; TCRdb has only the in-frame clones, and not every one. This sample has about 43,000 clones, with around 58% found just once. The sample taken for sequencing was PBMCs. These receptors all stem from a man aged 60-69 years in good health and CMV-seropositive.

This chain uses TRBV15 with TRBJ2-7; a possible D gene is TRBD2 (6 bases). The CDR3 consists of 15 residues. CDR1 is LNHNV and CDR2 is YYDKDF in the germline V gene (reference sequence). The ends were cut back, 0 bases at V and 5 bases at J, with 14 bases in the middle. Here the CDR3 DNA reads TGTGCCACCAGCAGAGATCGTGGAGGGAGGAACGAGCAGTACTTC. This encodes CATSRDRGGRNEQYF.

This chain joins TRBV27 and TRBJ2-3; 8 bases map to TRBD2. CDR1 is MNHEY, CDR2 SMNVEV, per germline (reference sequence). After removal of 7 bases from V and 0 bases from J, the junction contained 12 bases not matched to a gene. The CDR3 has 17 amino acids. The DNA of the CDR3 is TGTGCCAGCATAAGTCTAGCGGGCGGATTTAGCACAGATACGCAGTATTTT. It yields the protein CASISLAGGFSTDTQYF.

This clone has just a few counts. The gene calls are TRBV5-8 and TRBJ1-4, with 8 bases matching TRBD1. There are 14 residues in the CDR3. Trimming cost V 0 bases and J 10 bases; bases outside gene matches: 5. Germline CDR1 reads SGHTS; CDR2 reads YDEGEE. The CDR3 is CASSLEAGGGKLFF. CDR3 nucleotides: TGTGCCAGCAGCTTGGAGGCAGGGGGCGGAAAACTGTTTTTT.

V usage is TRBV10-3 and J usage is TRBJ2-6, with 9 nucleotides matching TRBD1. V dropped 4 bases and J dropped 0; count of bases not matched to a gene: 7. This CDR3 is built from 18 residues. The germline V gene encodes CDR1 ENHRY and CDR2 SYGVKD. The CDR3 is CAISGVTGGLSGANVLTF. The CDR3 DNA follows: TGTGCCATCAGTGGGGTGACAGGGGGTCTCTCTGGGGCCAACGTCCTGACTTTC.

This clone was counted only a few times. The chain couples TRBV7-2 to TRBJ2-3; D might be TRBD2 (5 bases). The CDR3 runs to 14 residues. In germline, CDR1 is SGHTA, CDR2 FQGNSA. V was cut by 6 bases and J by 1 base, with 11 bases left in between. The CDR3 nucleotides are TGTGCCAGCAGGGACCTCGGGGGCACAGATACGCAGTATTTT. This codes for CASRDLGGTDTQYF.

The V gene is TRBV10-1, the J gene TRBJ2-3; TRBD2 aligns across 8 bases. The CDR3 length is 16 residues. Per the germline V gene, CDR1 is WNHNN and CDR2 is SYGVQD (reference sequence). Trimming took 3 bases from V and 0 from J; bases not matched to a gene: 5. The CDR3 loop reads CASSDSSSGSTDTQYF. The CDR3 DNA sequence: TGCGCCAGCAGTGATTCGTCTAGCGGGAGCACAGATACGCAGTATTTT.